Included here is one TCR beta chain sequence, with context. Data came from immunoSEQ multiplex PCR; TCRdb stores just in-frame clones and leaves some out. The table records roughly 43,000 clones, about 85% of them present only once. This sample was included in a study of blood T cell repertoires in COVID-19. Study context: The study drew acute and convalescent COVID-19 samples from the United States, Italy and Spain. PBMCs, B-cell-depleted T cells, or T cells were the source of the cDNA or gDNA that made up the material.

This CDR3 is built from 17 residues. V was shortened by 3 bases and J by 4 bases, with 19 bases between the two germline ends. Per the germline V gene, CDR1 is LGHNA and CDR2 is YSLEER. The chain combines TRBV4-3 with TRBJ2-1, with TRBD2 as a possible D gene (5 bases). The TCR was taken from a woman in her 70s in a cohort sampled during active COVID-19. Sequencing was done on a sample of peripheral blood. DNA of the CDR3: TGCGCCAGCAGCCAGGACCCCCGCGGGCGGCAATACAATGAGCAGTTCTTC. Protein sequence: CASSQDPRGRQYNEQFF.